This record concerns one T cell receptor beta chain sequence. The sample comes from a study of T cells in localized non-small cell lung cancer. Germline V CDR1 and CDR2: LGHNT, FRNRAP. The CDR3 covers 15 residues. V shed 1 base and J 2 bases; nucleotides not matched to a gene: 1. Assay: immunoSEQ multiplex PCR; the TCRdb copy retains only in-frame clones and omits some. This table has 70,000 to 75,000 clones, less than 85% appearing once. The material sequenced was peripheral blood, taken before any cancer treatment. The chain couples TRBV12-5 to TRBJ2-5; 10 positions match TRBD2. The source is a female donor over 55 with stage I lung adenocarcinoma. CDR3 in amino acids: CASGLGLAGQETQYF. The CDR3 bases are TGTGCTAGTGGTTTGGGACTAGCGGGTCAAGAGACCCAGTACTTC.